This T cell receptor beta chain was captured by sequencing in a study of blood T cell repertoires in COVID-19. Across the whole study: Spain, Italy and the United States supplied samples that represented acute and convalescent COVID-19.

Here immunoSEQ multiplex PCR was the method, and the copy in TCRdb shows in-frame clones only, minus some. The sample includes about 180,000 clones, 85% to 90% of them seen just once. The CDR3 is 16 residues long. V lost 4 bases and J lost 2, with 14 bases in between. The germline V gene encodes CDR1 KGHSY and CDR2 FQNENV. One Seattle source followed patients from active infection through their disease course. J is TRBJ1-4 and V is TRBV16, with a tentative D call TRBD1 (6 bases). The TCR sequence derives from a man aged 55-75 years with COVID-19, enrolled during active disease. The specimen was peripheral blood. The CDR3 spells CASSRQAAVTNEKLFF. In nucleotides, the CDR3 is TGTGCCAGCAGCCGACAGGCGGCAGTTACTAATGAAAAACTGTTTTTT.